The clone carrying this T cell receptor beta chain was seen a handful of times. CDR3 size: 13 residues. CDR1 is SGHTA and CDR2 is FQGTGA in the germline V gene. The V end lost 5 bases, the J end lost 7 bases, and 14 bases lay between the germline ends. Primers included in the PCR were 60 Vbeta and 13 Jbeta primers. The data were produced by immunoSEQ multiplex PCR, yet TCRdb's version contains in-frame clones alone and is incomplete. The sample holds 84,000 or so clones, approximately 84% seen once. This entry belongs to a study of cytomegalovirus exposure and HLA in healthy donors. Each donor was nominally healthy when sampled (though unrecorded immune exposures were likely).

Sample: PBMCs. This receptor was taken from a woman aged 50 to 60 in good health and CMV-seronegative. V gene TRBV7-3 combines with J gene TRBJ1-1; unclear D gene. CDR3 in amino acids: CASSPERGYEAFF. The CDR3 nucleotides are TGTGCCAGCAGCCCGGAGCGCGGCTATGAAGCTTTCTTT. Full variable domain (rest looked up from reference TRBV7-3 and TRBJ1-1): GAGVSQTPSNKVTEKGKYVELRCDPISGHTALYWYRQSLGQGPEFLIYFQGTGAADDSGLPNDRFFAVRPEGSVSTLKIQRTERGDSAVYLCASSPERGYEAFFGQGTRLTVV.